This T cell receptor (beta chain) was sequenced for a study of blood T cell repertoires in COVID-19. Study background: COVID-19 samples collected from the United States, Italy and Spain covered acute and convalescent phases. Nucleic acid was either cDNA or gDNA, and it came from T cells, B-cell-depleted T cells, or PBMCs.

This CDR3 has 14 amino acids. J was trimmed by 2 bases and V by 7 bases; bases with no gene match: 4. CDR1 and CDR2 from the germline V gene are MNHEY and SVGAGI. TCRdb keeps only in-frame clones here, not all; method: immunoSEQ multiplex PCR. The table has 100,000 to 150,000 clones, roughly 88% seen once. The V call is TRBV6-5, the J call TRBJ1-3; 8 nucleotides agree with TRBD1. This TCR derives from a man over 45 with acute or convalescent COVID-19. The material sequenced was peripheral blood. CDR3 in DNA: TGTGCCAGCACCTCGACAGGGGCTGGAAACACCATATATTTT. Translation: CASTSTGAGNTIYF.